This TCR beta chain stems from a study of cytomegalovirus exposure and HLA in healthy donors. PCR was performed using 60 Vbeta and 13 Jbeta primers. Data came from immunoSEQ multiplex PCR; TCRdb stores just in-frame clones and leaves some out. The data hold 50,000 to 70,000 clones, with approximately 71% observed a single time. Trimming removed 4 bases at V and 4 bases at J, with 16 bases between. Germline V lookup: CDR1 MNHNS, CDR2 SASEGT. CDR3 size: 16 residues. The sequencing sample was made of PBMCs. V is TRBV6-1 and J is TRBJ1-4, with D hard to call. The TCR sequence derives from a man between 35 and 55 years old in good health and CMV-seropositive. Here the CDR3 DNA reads TGTGCCAGCAGTGCGGCCCGCCTACAGAGTAATGAAAAACTGTTTTTT. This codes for CASSAARLQSNEKLFF.